The 15 T cell receptor beta chains given below trace back to one sample, sequenced in a study of tumor-infiltrating lymphocytes in localized non-small cell lung cancer. TCRdb's copy holds only in-frame clones and misses some; the assay was immunoSEQ multiplex PCR. In the table there are about 12,000 clones, 75% to 90% of which are singletons. The sample was lung tumor tissue. Every receptor here comes from a human donor with non-small cell lung cancer.

J is TRBJ1-5 and V is TRBV19, with 7 bases lining up with TRBD1. The CDR3 totals 11 residues. With V trimmed by 4 bases and J by 9 bases, 0 bases remained unmatched. The germline V gene encodes CDR1 LNHDA and CDR2 SQIVND (reference sequence). CDR3: CASSNRGPQHF. CDR3 in DNA: TGTGCCAGTAGTAACAGGGGGCCCCAGCATTTT.

V is TRBV23-1 and J is TRBJ2-2; the D is unclear. TRBV23-1 is given ORF status, its function remaining uncertain. The CDR3 is 17 amino acids. V dropped 2 bases and J dropped 6 bases, with 19 bases sitting between them. CDR3 in DNA: TGCGCCAGCAGTCAAAGACGCTTATTGGGTATCGCCGGGGAGCTGTTTTTT. Residues: CASSQRRLLGIAGELFF.

The CDR3 region is CASSQDGRLARGYTF. DNA of the CDR3: TGTGCCAGCAGCCAAGATGGCAGGCTTGCGAGGGGCTACACCTTC. The chain uses TRBV14 and TRBJ1-2, with D hard to call. V was cut by 0 bases and J by 8 bases, with 16 bases left in between. The CDR3 spans 15 residues. CDR1 SGHDN and CDR2 FVKESK come from the germline V gene.

This clone was observed a handful of times. The J gene is TRBJ2-4, the V gene TRBV11-2; 7 nucleotides agree with TRBD2. The V and J ends lost 7 bases and 4 bases, in that order; junction bases with no gene match: 7. This CDR3 spans 14 amino acids. The germline CDR1 and CDR2 sequences are SGHAT and FQNNGV. Here the CDR3 reads CASTRTGGKNIQYF. The CDR3 DNA reads TGTGCCAGCACCCGAACCGGGGGGAAAAACATTCAGTACTTC.

The chain links TRBV19 to TRBJ2-7; 10 bases match TRBD1. Trimming at V came to 4 bases and at J to 4 bases, leaving 7 bases not matched to a gene. The V gene's germline CDR1 is LNHDA and CDR2 SQIVND (reference sequence). CDR3 size: 15 residues. For the CDR3, the DNA is TGTGCCAGTAGTACCCTCGGGACAGGGGAATACGAGCAGTACTTC. This sequence encodes CASSTLGTGEYEQYF.

The rearrangement joins TRBV18 to TRBJ2-5; possible D gene TRBD2, 6 bases. Germline lookup yields CDR1 KGHSH and CDR2 LQKENI. Trimming stripped 3 bases from V and 4 bases from J, with 15 bases between. CDR3 length: 15 amino acids. The CDR3 sequence is CASSPSVRGSETQYF. In nucleotides, the CDR3 is TGTGCCAGCTCACCGTCCGTGCGGGGATCAGAGACCCAGTACTTC.

The chain joins TRBV5-1 to TRBJ2-3; 13 bases agree with TRBD2. Germline values: CDR1 SGHRS, CDR2 YFSETQ. The CDR3 loop spans 17 amino acids. The V gene end was trimmed by 2 bases and the J gene end by 5 bases; junction bases not matched to a gene: 8. The CDR3 protein is CASSFILAGGGKDTQYF. CDR3 sequence (DNA): TGCGCCAGCAGCTTCATACTAGCGGGGGGGGGCAAAGATACGCAGTATTTT. Filled out from reference TRBV5-1 and TRBJ2-3, the complete variable domain reads KAGVTQTPRYLIKTRGQQVTLSCSPISGHRSVSWYQQTPGQGLQFLFEYFSETQRNKGNFPGRFSGRQFSNSRSEMNVSTLELGDSALYLCASSFILAGGGKDTQYFGPGTRLTVL.

V and J are TRBV2 and TRBJ1-2; D unclear. CDR3 length: 13 amino acids. Trimming took off 4 bases at V and 3 bases at J, with 9 bases between the two ends. Germline V CDR1 and CDR2: SNHLY, FYNNEI. The CDR3 protein is CASSGGEDYGYTF. The CDR3 nucleotides are TGTGCCAGCAGTGGCGGGGAGGACTATGGCTACACCTTC.

The gene calls are TRBV2 and TRBJ1-1, with D maybe TRBD1 (5 bases). The germline V and J ends were trimmed by 6 bases and 0 bases, with 14 bases remaining between them. The V gene's germline CDR1 is SNHLY and CDR2 FYNNEI. This CDR3 is built from 15 residues. In DNA form, the CDR3 reads TGTGCCAGCAGGGTTCGACAGAGCATGAACACTGAAGCTTTCTTT. Residues: CASRVRQSMNTEAFF.

The chain recombines TRBV30 with TRBJ1-2, with 10 bases matching TRBD1. The CDR3 is 16 amino acids. Germline-derived CDR1 and CDR2 are GTSNPN and SVGIG (reference sequence). V was clipped by 2 bases and J by 5 bases; unmatched bases: 11. CDR3 bases: TGTGCCTGGAGTCTCCATCGGACAGGGGGAGTATATGGCTACACCTTC. Residues: CAWSLHRTGGVYGYTF.

The chain carries TRBV7-8 and TRBJ1-5, with a possible D match to TRBD1 (6 bases). The V and J ends lost 7 bases and 4 bases respectively, with 14 bases between them. The CDR3 spans 14 residues. Per the germline V gene, CDR1 is SGHVS and CDR2 is FQNEAQ. The DNA of the CDR3 is TGTGCCAGCACCGACCAGACAGGAAATCAGCCCCAGCATTTT. Amino acids: CASTDQTGNQPQHF. Together with reference TRBV7-8 and TRBJ1-5, the CDR3 gives the full variable domain: GAGVSQSPRYKVAKRGQDVALRCDPISGHVSLFWYQQALGQGPEFLTYFQNEAQLDKSGLPSDRFFAERPEGSVSTLKIQRTQQEDSAVYLCASTDQTGNQPQHFGDGTRLSIL.

The chain joins TRBV5-4 to TRBJ1-1, with a possible D match to TRBD1 (5 bases). CDR3 length: 15 residues. V was cut by 4 bases and J by 1 base, with 14 bases left in between. Germline V gene data show CDR1 as SGHNT and CDR2 as YYREEE (reference sequence). CDR3 nucleotides: TGTGCCAGCAGCGCGGGGCAGTCGAAGAACACTGAAGCTTTCTTT. Its translation is CASSAGQSKNTEAFF.

This clone appeared once. DNA of the CDR3: TGCGCCAGCAGCGACAAAGGACACGAGATAGGCACTGAAGCTTTCTTT. Translating gives CASSDKGHEIGTEAFF. The J gene is TRBJ1-1, the V gene TRBV5-1; possible D gene TRBD1, 5 bases. This CDR3 has 16 amino acids. Germline loops: CDR1 SGHRS, CDR2 YFSETQ. V lost 4 bases and J 4 bases, leaving 20 bases between the germline ends. The complete variable domain, with remaining parts taken from reference TRBV5-1 and TRBJ1-1, reads KAGVTQTPRYLIKTRGQQVTLSCSPISGHRSVSWYQQTPGQGLQFLFEYFSETQRNKGNFPGRFSGRQFSNSRSEMNVSTLELGDSALYLCASSDKGHEIGTEAFFGQGTRLTVV.

This clone occurred once. This CDR3 is CASSPRTGDEQYF. CDR3 nucleotide sequence: TGTGCCAGCAGCCCGCGGACAGGGGACGAGCAGTACTTC. The chain uses TRBV4-2 and TRBJ2-7, with 9 bases matching TRBD1. The CDR3 has 13 amino acids. V lost 4 bases, J lost 5 bases, and 3 bases stayed unmatched. Germline-derived CDR1 and CDR2 are LGHNA and YNFKEQ.

The chain has TRBV7-8 and TRBJ1-4; 7 bases are a match to TRBD1. The V gene's germline CDR1 is SGHVS and CDR2 FQNEAQ. V lost 5 bases, J lost 9 bases, and 6 bases stayed unmatched. The CDR3 is made up of 13 amino acids. The CDR3 DNA reads as TGTGCCAGCAGCGCCCGGGACAGCCAAAAACTGTTTTTT. Its translation: CASSARDSQKLFF.